The 8 T cell receptor beta chains below come from one sample, sequenced in a study of radiotherapy plus CTLA-4 blockade in lung cancer. Produced via immunoSEQ multiplex PCR; TCRdb's table is partial and in-frame only. The sample includes 81,000 or so clones, around 87% of them seen just once. The sample here was peripheral blood, taken from a patient treated with radiotherapy plus ipilimumab. The source is a human donor with non-small cell lung cancer who had stable disease on radiotherapy plus ipilimumab.

This rearrangement joins TRBV11-2 to TRBJ2-7, with D perhaps matching TRBD1 (6 bases). The germline gives CDR1 SGHAT, CDR2 FQNNGV. The V gene lost 3 bases and the J gene lost 2 bases, with 20 bases spanning the gap. The CDR3 has 17 amino acids. The CDR3 DNA sequence: TGTGCCAGCAGCTTCGGGGCTGGGGACATTCCTACCTACGAGCAGTACTTC. It encodes CASSFGAGDIPTYEQYF.

The chain combines TRBV27 with TRBJ2-7, with TRBD2 matching 13 bases. The V and J ends lost 2 bases and 2 bases, in that order; junction bases with no gene match: 6. Germline loops: CDR1 MNHEY, CDR2 SMNVEV (reference sequence). The CDR3 length is 17 residues. CDR3: CASSLKGLAGSTYEQYF. In DNA, the CDR3 is TGTGCCAGCAGTTTAAAGGGACTAGCGGGGTCTACCTACGAGCAGTACTTC.

The DNA of the CDR3 is TGTGCCAGCAGTGAAAGGGGACAGCACACTGAAGCTTTCTTT. It specifies CASSERGQHTEAFF. The chain recombines TRBV6-1 with TRBJ1-1, with 7 bases lining up with TRBD1. There are 14 residues in the CDR3. Unmatched junction bases numbered 3, after V lost 2 bases and J lost 3 bases. Germline loops: CDR1 MNHNS, CDR2 SASEGT.

The chain links TRBV28 to TRBJ1-2; D is unresolved. The V gene lost 6 bases and the J gene lost 6 bases, with 17 bases spanning the gap. Germline loops: CDR1 MDHEN, CDR2 SYDVKM. This CDR3 region has 14 residues. Written as DNA, the CDR3 is TGTGCCAGCAGCCTCTCAGTGAAGAAAGATGGCTACACCTTC. The encoded protein is CASSLSVKKDGYTF.

This clone was counted once. This chain links TRBV30 with TRBJ1-1; D unclear. This CDR3 has 12 amino acids. Germline V lookup: CDR1 GTSNPN, CDR2 SVGIG (reference sequence). Trimming left V 3 bases short and J 5 bases short, with 10 bases between. This CDR3 reads CAWRAGQTEAFF. Written as DNA, the CDR3 is TGTGCCTGGAGGGCTGGCCAGACTGAAGCTTTCTTT.

In DNA, the CDR3 is TGTGCCAGTAGCCCGGGACTAGCGGACAACGACCGCACAGATACGCAGTATTTT. Translated, it gives CASSPGLADNDRTDTQYF. V gene TRBV19 combines with J gene TRBJ2-3; 11 positions match TRBD2. Trimming at V came to 6 bases and at J to 1 base, leaving 12 bases not matched to a gene. Germline-derived CDR1 and CDR2 are LNHDA and SQIVND (reference sequence). This CDR3 is built from 18 residues.

The DNA for the CDR3 is TGTGCCAGCAGCCAGGGCCCCAGGGCCGGGGAGCTGTTTTTT. Translation: CASSQGPRAGELFF. The chain uses TRBV7-6 and TRBJ2-2, with D possibly TRBD1 on 5 matching bases. V lost 5 bases to trimming and J lost 6 bases, with 13 bases between them. The CDR3 is 14 amino acids. In germline, CDR1 is SGHVS, CDR2 FNYEAQ.

The table lists this clone with a count of one. The gene calls are TRBV5-8 and TRBJ2-2; D is uncertain. Per the germline V gene, CDR1 is SGHTS and CDR2 is YDEGEE. The CDR3 contains 14 residues. Trimming cost V 5 bases and J 1 base, with 9 bases left between them. The CDR3 loop reads CASRALQNTGELFF. CDR3 sequence (DNA): TGTGCCAGCAGGGCGCTACAGAACACCGGGGAGCTGTTTTTT.